The present TCR beta chain was sequenced within a study of identifying expanded T cells in peripheral blood. In its sample, this clone was seen a few times. Its antigen remains unidentified. Broader study findings: Over two and four weeks, about 17 and 20 clones changed, versus around 1.1 between replicates. Clone count variance between roughly 2-week samples rose with total template count.

The CDR3 length is 15 residues. The V and J ends lost 0 bases and 3 bases respectively, with 12 bases between them. Germline lookup yields CDR1 SGHNT and CDR2 YYREEE (reference sequence). No infections or other immune events were documented during collection. Sequencing used immunoSEQ multiplex PCR; TCRdb keeps in-frame clones, though not all of them. The data contain around 94,000 clones, 70% to 90% of them seen just once; the ten biggest clones take up around 4.3%. Sequenced input: blood. The V gene is TRBV5-4, the J gene TRBJ1-2; D is undetermined. The sequence was obtained from a person aged 18-69 years in good health. As DNA, the CDR3 is TGTGCCAGCAGCTTGGGGGCCCGGACGGACTATGGCTACACCTTC. Translating gives CASSLGARTDYGYTF.